These T cell receptor beta chains were read from a single sample in a study of blood T cells in healthy people across ages. TCRdb re-analysed the 5' RACE reads in MiXCR, keeping a single row per CDR3 protein. The table includes hundreds of thousands of distinct CDR3 sequences, under 45% detected once. Sequencing was carried out using blood. The receptors derive from a man aged 55 to 70 in good health. Both conserved end residues are part of each CDR3. The D gene is left open where the match is weak. Size values are once, few and many counts, or a class for expanded clones, and some rows have none.

>TRBV4-3|.|TRBJ2-2|.
CASSQERRGGLNTGELFF
TGCGCCAGCAGCCAAGAGAGAAGAGGGGGGTTGAACACCGGGGAGCTGTTTTTT
>TRBV7-2|.|TRBJ2-3|.
CASSLTRSTTLGTQYF
TGTGCCAGCAGCCTAACTCGCTCGACTACCCTGGGTACGCAGTATTTT
>TRBV7-8|.|TRBJ2-7|once
CASSSLRGRYEQYF
TGTGCCAGCAGCTCCCTCCGGGGAAGGTACGAGCAGTACTTC
>TRBV20-1|.|TRBJ1-1|.
CSARDRRSTAFAFF
TGCAGTGCTAGAGATCGGAGGAGTACAGCTTTTGCTTTCTTT
>TRBV7-9|TRBD1|TRBJ1-2|few
CASSFAGQENYGYTF
TGTGCCAGCAGCTTCGCGGGACAGGAAAACTATGGCTACACCTTC
>TRBV1|.|TRBJ2-5|.
CTSSQDPFWGGQETQYF
TGCACCAGCAGCCAAGATCCATTTTGGGGGGGGCAGGAGACCCAGTACTTC
>TRBV27|TRBD1|TRBJ2-7|few
CASSGQGVSYEQYF
TGTGCCAGCAGCGGACAGGGGGTCTCCTACGAGCAGTACTTC
>TRBV4-3|.|TRBJ2-6|.
CASSQEHGTNVLTF
TGCGCCAGCAGCCAAGAACACGGCACCAACGTCCTGACTTTC
>TRBV7-2|TRBD1|TRBJ1-5|.
CASSLDRQGYQPQHF
TGTGCCAGCAGCTTAGACCGACAGGGGTATCAGCCCCAGCATTTT
>TRBV12-3/TRBV12-4|TRBD1|TRBJ2-5|few
CASSPHGTGAGTQYF
TGTGCCAGCAGTCCCCATGGGACAGGGGCTGGGACCCAGTACTTC
>TRBV5-1|TRBD2|TRBJ2-3|.
CASSSTSGGGDTQYF
TGCGCCAGCAGCTCGACTAGCGGGGGCGGAGATACGCAGTATTTT
>TRBV7-2|.|TRBJ2-3|.
CASSLDWGTDTQYF
TGTGCCAGCAGCTTAGACTGGGGCACAGATACGCAGTATTTT
>TRBV7-2|TRBD2|TRBJ2-7|few
CASSYLAGPYEQYF
TGTGCCAGCAGCTACCTAGCGGGCCCCTACGAGCAGTACTTC
>TRBV5-1|.|TRBJ2-5|few
CASSGGTHQETQYF
TGCGCCAGCAGCGGGGGGACACACCAAGAGACCCAGTACTTC
>TRBV5-1|.|TRBJ1-4|.
CASSPGAEVEKLFF
TGCGCCAGCAGCCCCGGGGCGGAGGTAGAAAAACTGTTTTTT
>TRBV15|TRBD1|TRBJ1-2|.
CATSREGTAPNYGYTF
TGTGCCACCAGCAGAGAAGGGACAGCACCTAACTATGGCTACACCTTC
>TRBV4-1|TRBD1|TRBJ2-1|few
CASRIMGQGNNEQFF
TGCGCCAGCAGAATCATGGGACAGGGGAACAATGAGCAGTTCTTC
>TRBV11-2|TRBD2|TRBJ2-1|few
CASSPPEGVVAGAPVYNEQFF
TGTGCCAGCAGCCCCCCTGAAGGGGTAGTAGCGGGGGCCCCGGTCTACAATGAGCAGTTCTTC
>TRBV6-2/TRBV6-3|.|TRBJ2-7|.
CASSNGGASSYEQYF
TGTGCCAGCAGTAATGGGGGAGCGAGCTCCTACGAGCAGTACTTC
>TRBV20-1|TRBD1|TRBJ1-2|.
CSARSTGAIYGYTF
TGCAGTGCTAGGTCGACAGGGGCGATCTATGGCTACACCTTC